The clone carrying this TCR beta chain came up many times. Antigen specificity is unknown. The study excluded patients with uncontrolled infection, other autoimmune disease, pregnancy or lactation. The data originate from a study of T cells in Graves' hyperthyroidism and ophthalmopathy. Study-wide results and caveats: Model predictions of ophthalmopathy came a median roughly 6.4 months before onset. Blood also held most thyroid clonotypes expanded beyond 0.001.

The germline CDR1 and CDR2 sequences are DFQATT and SNEGSKA (reference sequence). CDR3 length equals 14 residues. V dropped 2 bases and J dropped 1 base, with 11 bases sitting between them. TCR beta CDR3 regions were amplified from RNA transcripts. RT-PCR in the first round (using the HTBI primer set) targeted the TCR CDR3. MiXCR, run by TCRdb on the multiplex PCR reads, gives a single entry per CDR3 protein. Among some 350,000 distinct CDR3 sequences listed, roughly an eighth were seen once. The source material was blood. The TCR comes from a woman aged 40 to 55 with Graves' ophthalmopathy. The V and J genes are TRBV20-1 and TRBJ1-1; D gene unclear. This chain's CDR3 is CSARLRASNTEAFF. The CDR3 bases are TGCAGTGCTAGACTCCGGGCCTCGAACACTGAAGCTTTCTTT.